This T cell receptor (beta chain) stems from a study of blood T cell repertoires in COVID-19. The CDR3 extends over 13 amino acids. The V end lost 2 bases, the J end lost 5 bases, and 7 bases lay between the germline ends. The germline V gene has CDR1 MNHNS and CDR2 SASEGT. Sequencing used immunoSEQ multiplex PCR; TCRdb keeps in-frame clones, though not all of them. The sample contains about 250,000 clones, about 89% of which appear only once. Material: peripheral blood. The chain joins TRBV6-1 to TRBJ1-5; D is ambiguous. The clonotype was recovered from a woman aged 60-75 years who had recovered from COVID-19. The CDR3 nucleotides are TGTGCCAGCAGTGAAAGCTCGCATCAGCCCCAGCATTTT. As protein: CASSESSHQPQHF.